The sequence of this TCR beta chain was determined in a study of Ad26.COV2.S vaccination and SARS-CoV-2 variants. For the study at large: Ad26.COV2.S shots went into the muscle once or twice, 56 days apart. Study findings and constraints: People who got the vaccine had more spike-specific TCR breadth than people who got placebo.

The treatment was: roughly 19 received Ad26.COV2.S at low or high dose, single or two shots; several received placebo; per-sample allocation not given. Collection of the samples took place on day 63 after the first injection of vaccine or placebo. An Ad26 vector that expressed Wuhan-strain SARS-CoV-2 spike constituted the vaccine. In the case of this clone: No antigen is known for it.

Trimming left V 6 bases short and J 9 bases short, with 20 bases between. The CDR3 is 14 amino acids. Germline V lookup: CDR1 LNHNV, CDR2 YYDKDF (reference sequence). Assay used: immunoSEQ multiplex PCR; TCRdb lists only in-frame clones, some missing. Among approximately 350,000 clones listed, around 87% were seen once. The chain combines TRBV15 with TRBJ1-1; D is possibly TRBD1 (5 bases). Sequencing used peripheral blood, obtained in a trial of Ad26.COV2.S vaccine versus placebo. This TCR was recovered from a person aged 18-65 years who received the Ad26.COV2.S COVID-19 vaccine or a placebo. The chain's CDR3 is CATREGVRQGKAFF. CDR3 coding DNA: TGTGCCACCAGAGAAGGGGTTCGGCAGGGTAAAGCTTTCTTT.